Each of the 23 T cell receptor beta chains below was sequenced from the same sample in a study of OX40 agonist ivuxolimab in advanced cancers. Sequenced by immunoSEQ multiplex PCR; TCRdb stores in-frame clones only, minus some. The sample records under 90,000 clones, roughly 90% being singletons. This sample comprised CD4+ or CD8+ T cells sorted from blood, obtained in a trial of the OX40 agonist ivuxolimab. These TCRs come from an adult with an advanced solid tumor such as melanoma, head and neck, liver or kidney cancer.

CDR3 nucleotide sequence: TGTGCCAGCGGGTCGAAGGGTCACACTGAAGCTTTCTTT. This gives the protein CASGSKGHTEAFF. V is TRBV6-5 and J is TRBJ1-1, with D unresolved. Germline CDR1 MNHEY, CDR2 SVGAGI. V was trimmed by 8 bases and J by 3 bases, leaving 13 bases between them. This CDR3 contains 13 residues.

The genes are TRBV2 and TRBJ1-4; 9 nucleotides line up with TRBD1. Germline V gives CDR1 SNHLY, CDR2 FYNNEI. J lost 3 bases, V lost 5 bases, and 4 bases had no gene match. The CDR3 has 15 amino acids. The CDR3 loop reads CASSQTGGSNEKLFF. The CDR3 bases are TGTGCCAGCAGTCAGACAGGGGGGTCTAATGAAAAACTGTTTTTT.

The V and J genes are TRBV5-4 and TRBJ2-7; D gene unclear. This CDR3 contains 16 residues. Trimming shortened V by 1 base and J by 7 bases, and 21 bases separated the two germline ends. In germline, CDR1 is SGHNT, CDR2 YYREEE (reference sequence). CDR3: CASSLSSGMGSREQYF. CDR3 DNA sequence: TGTGCCAGCAGCTTGAGTAGTGGCATGGGTTCGAGGGAGCAGTACTTC.

V and J are TRBV15 and TRBJ2-5, with D perhaps matching TRBD1 (5 bases). The CDR3 contains 18 residues. V was pared by 2 bases and J by 3 bases, with 22 bases between. Germline V gene lookup returns CDR1 LNHNV and CDR2 YYDKDF (reference sequence). As DNA, the CDR3 is TGTGCCACCAGCAGACCTCCCGGCAGGGCAGACAGTAAAGAGACCCAGTACTTC. This sequence encodes CATSRPPGRADSKETQYF.

V is TRBV19 and J is TRBJ1-3; D gene ambiguous. Trimming shortened V by 5 bases and J by 0 bases, and 11 bases separated the two germline ends. Germline-derived CDR1 and CDR2 are LNHDA and SQIVND (reference sequence). This CDR3 is built from 15 residues. CDR3 nucleotide sequence: TGTGCCAGTAGTGCAGACACCAACTCTGGAAACACCATATATTTT. Translated: CASSADTNSGNTIYF.

This clone turned up a few times. In DNA form, the CDR3 reads TGTGCCAGCAGCTTAGGGGCAGGGTCGGGGGAGACCCAGTACTTC. It codes for CASSLGAGSGETQYF. The V call is TRBV11-2, the J call TRBJ2-5; D possibly matches TRBD1 or TRBD2 (5 bases each). In germline, CDR1 is SGHAT, CDR2 FQNNGV. The germline V and J ends were trimmed by 1 base and 5 bases, with 14 bases remaining between them. This CDR3 contains 15 residues.

There are a few counts of this clone. The chain is built from TRBV28 and TRBJ1-2; D remains unclear. Per germline, CDR1 MDHEN and CDR2 SYDVKM. V lost 6 bases, J lost 4 bases, and 6 bases lay in between. This CDR3 is 11 amino acids long. The CDR3 DNA is TGTGCCAGCAGCGGGAGCTATGGCTACACCTTC. It codes for CASSGSYGYTF.

The V and J genes are TRBV5-1 and TRBJ2-3; D is unresolved. Looked up from germline, CDR1 is SGHRS and CDR2 is YFSETQ. V was cut by 0 bases and J by 0 bases, with 8 bases left in between. The CDR3 consists of 15 residues. CDR3 bases: TGCGCCAGCAGCTTGGTCGGTCAGAGCACAGATACGCAGTATTTT. Protein product: CASSLVGQSTDTQYF. Based on the CDR3 plus reference TRBV5-1 and TRBJ2-3, the full variable domain is KAGVTQTPRYLIKTRGQQVTLSCSPISGHRSVSWYQQTPGQGLQFLFEYFSETQRNKGNFPGRFSGRQFSNSRSEMNVSTLELGDSALYLCASSLVGQSTDTQYFGPGTRLTVL.

The chain is built from TRBV6-4 and TRBJ2-3; D uncertain. The CDR3 spans 14 residues. In germline, CDR1 is MRHNA, CDR2 SNTAGT. Trimming took 2 bases from V and 6 from J, leaving 12 bases between them. CDR3 bases: TGTGCCAGCAGTGACCGTTTTCCACCCGATACGCAGTATTTT. This gives the protein CASSDRFPPDTQYF.

The V gene is TRBV7-2, the J gene TRBJ2-7; 15 positions match TRBD2. This CDR3 spans 15 amino acids. The J segment lost 3 bases and the V segment lost 4 bases, leaving 1 base of the junction unmatched. The germline V gene has CDR1 SGHTA and CDR2 FQGNSA. The CDR3 sequence is CASSWTSGRVYEQYF. The CDR3 DNA is TGTGCCAGCAGCTGGACTAGCGGGAGGGTCTACGAGCAGTACTTC.

A word on this clone: The same CDR3 is also encoded by other DNA sequences in this sample. The J gene is TRBJ2-7, the V gene TRBV10-3; a weak D match, TRBD1 (5 bases). The ends were cut back, 3 bases at V and 3 bases at J, with 6 bases in the middle. Germline values: CDR1 ENHRY, CDR2 SYGVKD. The CDR3 length is 12 residues. The CDR3 reads CAISDQGYEQYF. CDR3 DNA sequence: TGTGCCATCAGTGATCAGGGCTACGAGCAGTACTTC.

The chain employs TRBV4-2 and TRBJ2-3; 9 nucleotides align to TRBD2. Germline lookup yields CDR1 LGHNA and CDR2 YNFKEQ. The CDR3 runs 18 residues. Losses at the gene ends were 0 bases for V and 5 bases for J; bases not matched to a gene: 12. The CDR3 DNA reads TGTGCCAGCAGCCAAGATCCCAGGGCTAGCGGGAAGAGAGATACGCAGTATTTT. Protein: CASSQDPRASGKRDTQYF.

The chain couples TRBV6-5 to TRBJ1-4, with 8 bases matching TRBD1. The germline V gene has CDR1 MNHEY and CDR2 SVGAGI. The CDR3 extends over 15 amino acids. The V segment lost 5 bases and the J segment 8 bases; nucleotides outside the gene matches: 10. This CDR3 reads CASSTRTGKGEKLFF. As DNA, the CDR3 is TGTGCCAGCAGTACCCGGACAGGGAAGGGGGAAAAACTGTTTTTT.

This chain connects TRBV28 to TRBJ2-7; TRBD2 agrees at 8 bases. Germline CDR1 reads MDHEN; CDR2 reads SYDVKM. This CDR3 has 12 residues. Trimming removed 6 bases from V and 4 bases from J; junction bases left unmatched: 2. This CDR3 reads CASRSGRYEQYF. CDR3 nucleotide sequence: TGTGCCAGCAGAAGCGGGAGATACGAGCAGTACTTC.

The chain joins TRBV7-8 to TRBJ1-3; D is uncertain. Germline assignment: CDR1 SGHVS and CDR2 FQNEAQ. Between the trimmed V and J ends, which lost 6 bases and 0 bases, there was a span of 12 bases. The CDR3 has 15 residues. The CDR3 nucleotides read TGTGCCAGCAGTTCGGACTCTTTCTCTGGAAACACCATATATTTT. This codes for CASSSDSFSGNTIYF. The full variable domain, with the rest looked up from reference TRBV7-8 and TRBJ1-3, is GAGVSQSPRYKVAKRGQDVALRCDPISGHVSLFWYQQALGQGPEFLTYFQNEAQLDKSGLPSDRFFAERPEGSVSTLKIQRTQQEDSAVYLCASSSDSFSGNTIYFGEGSWLTVV.

This rearrangement joins TRBV28 to TRBJ1-5; possible D gene TRBD1, 6 bases. The V end was cut by 3 bases, the J end by 3 bases, with 21 bases between. Germline loops: CDR1 MDHEN, CDR2 SYDVKM. CDR3 size: 18 residues. For the CDR3, the DNA is TGTGCCAGCAGTTTTTCCGGGGGGCTCGGATCTATCAATCAGCCCCAGCATTTT. Amino acids: CASSFSGGLGSINQPQHF.

V usage is TRBV18 and J usage is TRBJ2-2, with 7 positions matching TRBD2. V lost 2 bases to trimming and J lost 1 base; unmatched junction nucleotides: 4. The CDR3 is made up of 16 amino acids. Germline loops: CDR1 KGHSH, CDR2 LQKENI. The CDR3 DNA is TGTGCCAGCTCACCATCGCTAGCGGTGAACACCGGGGAGCTGTTTTTT. Translation: CASSPSLAVNTGELFF.

The chain couples TRBV18 to TRBJ1-4; D is undetermined. Germline CDR1 reads KGHSH; CDR2 reads LQKENI. Trimming left V 1 base short and J 0 bases short, with 12 bases between. CDR3 length equals 17 residues. CDR3 nucleotide sequence: TGTGCCAGCTCACCACTTACCTGGGGAGCAACTAATGAAAAACTGTTTTTT. Translating gives CASSPLTWGATNEKLFF.

V gene TRBV30 combines with J gene TRBJ2-1; D is possibly TRBD1 or TRBD2 (6 bases each). The CDR3 covers 15 residues. V lost 2 bases, J lost 8 bases, and 19 bases lay in between. The germline V gene encodes CDR1 GTSNPN and CDR2 SVGIG (reference sequence). DNA for the CDR3: TGTGCCTGGAGTTTCGGGGGCCGAAACCTCGATGAGCAGTTCTTC. Residues: CAWSFGGRNLDEQFF. Based on the CDR3 plus reference TRBV30 and TRBJ2-1, the full variable domain is SQTIHQWPATLVQPVGSPLSLECTVEGTSNPNLYWYRQAAGRGLQLLFYSVGIGQISSEVPQNLSASRPQDRQFILSSKKLLLSDSGFYLCAWSFGGRNLDEQFFGPGTRLTVL.

The genes are TRBV19 and TRBJ1-5, with 10 positions matching TRBD1. Germline-derived CDR1 and CDR2 are LNHDA and SQIVND (reference sequence). The CDR3 length is 17 residues. J was trimmed by 9 bases and V by 0 bases; bases with no gene match: 11. CDR3 amino acids: CASSIDGTGATPRPQHF. CDR3 nucleotides: TGTGCCAGTAGTATAGATGGGACAGGGGCCACCCCCCGGCCCCAGCATTTT.

The chain combines TRBV19 with TRBJ1-4; D not certain. V dropped 7 bases and J dropped 5 bases, with 17 bases sitting between them. CDR3 size: 15 residues. Germline V CDR1 and CDR2: LNHDA, SQIVND (reference sequence). CDR3 bases: TGTGCCAGTAAGGACGGACCAGGCTTAAATGAAAAACTGTTTTTT. Amino acids: CASKDGPGLNEKLFF.

J is TRBJ1-1 and V is TRBV6-4, with no clear D. There are 13 residues in the CDR3. Germline V gives CDR1 MRHNA, CDR2 SNTAGT. V was cut by 6 bases and J by 0 bases, with 8 bases left in between. The CDR3 region is CASSLDMNTEAFF. In nucleotides, the CDR3 is TGTGCCAGCAGCCTTGATATGAACACTGAAGCTTTCTTT.

This clone was recorded a few times. The V call is TRBV7-3, the J call TRBJ2-1; D is unclear. Germline-derived CDR1 and CDR2 are SGHTA and FQGTGA. With 5 bases removed from V and 7 bases from J, the gap between germline ends came to 9 bases. CDR3 length: 12 residues. The CDR3 sequence: CASSQNQNEQFF. In DNA, the CDR3 is TGTGCCAGCAGCCAAAATCAGAATGAGCAGTTCTTC.